This TCR beta chain was sequenced during a study of blood T cells in healthy people across ages. The authors ran a second PCR of about 7 to 12 cycles using a sample-barcoded 5' primer and a J-beta primer mix. Each cDNA molecule was tagged by a template-switch adaptor that had 12 random nucleotides. Samples each returned at least 3 million CDR3-containing paired-end reads. TCRdb ran MiXCR on the 5' RACE reads and lists one entry per CDR3 protein. The table lists fewer than 2 million distinct CDR3 sequences, about two fifths of them singletons, with approximately 22% in the top ten. The CDR3 sequence is 15 residues long. Germline CDR1 and CDR2: LGHDT and YNNKEL (reference sequence). Losses at the gene ends were 6 bases for V and 8 bases for J; bases not matched to a gene: 12. This clonotype was found a few times.

Specimen: blood. This chain links TRBV3-1 with TRBJ1-2, with 10 bases that match TRBD1. This sequence was found in a human donor in good health. This CDR3 reads CASSPTRDRGGGYTF. CDR3 DNA: TGTGCCAGCAGTCCTACCCGGGACAGGGGAGGGGGCTACACCTTC. Full variable domain (rest looked up from reference TRBV3-1 and TRBJ1-2): DTAVSQTPKYLVTQMGNDKSIKCEQNLGHDTMYWYKQDSKKFLKIMFSYNNKELIINETVPNRFSPKSPDKAHLNLHINSLELGDSAVYFCASSPTRDRGGGYTFGSGTRLTVV.